The following is a TCR beta chain sequence with its context. The target of this receptor is not known. No much larger clonotype is one base removed from it; base qualities were not supplied. One collaborating source in Seattle enrolled patients during active infection and followed them longitudinally through the course of disease. Collaborating institutions collected whole blood in K2EDTA tubes following their own protocols. For TCRbeta analysis, collaborator samples were shipped as frozen whole blood, as isolated PBMCs, or as DNA extracted from either sample type. This sample stems from a study of blood T cell repertoires in COVID-19 (dated by TCRdb to the early 2020s). About the full investigation: Collaborator samples came from the United States, Italy and Spain and covered acute and convalescent phases of COVID-19. The prospective study material was composed of cDNA or gDNA derived from T cells, B-cell-depleted T cells, or PBMCs. The repertoires were released in a freely available public database meant as a resource for research on the immune response to SARS-CoV-2. Where available, HLA class I and class II types were taken from metadata supplied by the sample provider and were not determined by assay-based typing. Samples were obtained from the ongoing ImmuneRACE study (first 160 participants) and from some 1,200 subjects provided by 6 global collaborators. The dataset comprised deeply sampled blood TCRbeta repertoires from subjects exposed to, actively infected with, or recovered from COVID-19. The sample metadata nearly always contained a de-identified subject ID, COVID-19 status, age in years and sex.

TCRbeta CDR3 regions were amplified from genomic DNA using the immunoSEQ Assay, a bias-controlled multiplex PCR. The source study handled its data this way. The number of nucleated cells in each sample was estimated from the amplification of reference gene primers within the assay. To quantify the absolute abundance of each unique TCRbeta CDR3 rearrangement, sequence reads were collapsed and filtered. Productive Simpson clonality was computed per sample as the square root of Simpson's diversity index over productive rearrangements. TCRdb limited this immuneACCESS table to in-frame rearrangements with V and J called. A share of clones is missing; checked studies link under half to unresolved V genes, and the rest is unexplained. V, J and clone size reflect that table, while D and trimming were determined from the DNA. The sample table shows about 110,000 clones, and about three quarters are seen once. The ten largest make up around 6.2% of the sample.

Including the terminal cysteine and phenylalanine, the CDR3 comprises 13 residues. The sequence is cut down to CDR3 DNA, 39 bases in frame from base 1. Deletion took 6 bases off V and 6 bases off J, with a span of 14 bases between the germline ends. Overall study results and their limits: The amount of clinical and demographic metadata varied by source and participant and was provided uncurated.

Sequenced: peripheral blood. The chain is encoded by TRBV12-3 or TRBV12-4 joined to TRBJ1-1; too little of a D gene remains to name it. This TCR was recovered from a man older than 75 with COVID-19, enrolled during active disease. The DNA sequence reads TGTGCCAGCAGCTTCTATGTGGGCTCTGAAGCTTTCTTT. Its product reads: CASSFYVGSEAFF.